This T cell receptor (beta chain) derives from a study of CD8 T cells in Susac syndrome. This clonotype was recorded once. After extraction with the RNeasy kit, roughly 0.45 to 1 ug of the RNA was reverse transcribed using random hexamers. Amplification of TCR beta CDR3 across 54 Vbeta and 13 Jbeta was performed with immunoSEQ multiplex PCR. TCRdb re-derived calls from the immunoSEQ multiplex PCR reads in MiXCR, one entry per CDR3 protein. The table has roughly 150,000 distinct CDR3 sequences, around 92% seen once. Source material: CD4+ T cells from PBMCs. The receptor was isolated from a human donor in good health.

The CDR3 DNA is TGTGCCAGCAGCTCGCGACAGGGGGCCAGTGAAAAACTGTTTTTT. Its protein is CASSSRQGASEKLFF. The chain couples TRBV7-2 to TRBJ1-4; 10 bases line up with TRBD1. CDR3 length: 15 residues. With V trimmed by 4 bases and J by 7 bases, 6 bases remained unmatched. CDR1 is SGHTA and CDR2 is FQGNSA in the germline V gene.